This T cell receptor (beta chain) is from a study of regulatory T cells in long-lasting Graves disease. Described time point: persistent/refractory GD, antithyroid drugs over 5 years with positive TRAb. RNA extracted from PBMCs served as the sequencing template. Arm-PCR with iRepertoire HTBI primers amplified the CDR3 regions for these TCR beta libraries. Via MiXCR, TCRdb re-called the multiplex PCR reads, giving one row per CDR3 protein. The sample carries hundreds of thousands of distinct CDR3 sequences, under 25% recorded once. This clonotype was detected ten times or more. V was pared by 2 bases and J by 5 bases, with 6 bases between. The CDR3 is 12 residues long.

Specimen: peripheral blood mononuclear cells (PBMCs), collected when the disease was refractory, from a patient treated with antithyroid drugs. This clonotype was obtained from a female donor with Graves disease. The chain uses TRBV12-3 or TRBV12-4 and TRBJ2-5; no clear D gene. The CDR3 DNA reads as TGTGCCAGCAGTTTACAGGACGAGACCCAGTACTTC. It is translated as CASSLQDETQYF.